A selection of T cell receptor beta chains follows, all from one sample in a study of blood T cell repertoires in COVID-19. Clones were read by immunoSEQ multiplex PCR, and TCRdb kept only the in-frame ones, dropping some. The table shows roughly 79,000 clones, with around 83% occurring only once. Sequencing was done on a sample of peripheral blood. These TCRs come from a man aged 45-65 years with acute or convalescent COVID-19. The CDR3 runs from the conserved cysteine through the conserved F or W. The D gene is left open where the match is weak. Size tells how often a clone was seen (once, few, many) or the class of an expanded clone, and some rows leave it out.

size | J | V | D | DNA | CDR3
- | TRBJ1-2 | TRBV6-5 | TRBD1 | TGTGCCAGCAGGCCCAGAGGACAGGCAAACTATGGCTACACCTTC | CASRPRGQANYGYTF
- | TRBJ1-1 | TRBV19 | - | TGTGCCAGTAGTATAAACAGGGACACTGAAGCTTTCTTT | CASSINRDTEAFF
once | TRBJ1-1 | TRBV5-1 | - | TGCGCCAGCAGCCAACGGACAGCGAACACTGAAGCTTTCTTT | CASSQRTANTEAFF
- | TRBJ2-4 | TRBV4-2 | - | TGTGCCAGCAGCCAAAGCGCCGCTGAGGGAGCCAAAAACATTCAGTACTTC | CASSQSAAEGAKNIQYF
- | TRBJ2-5 | TRBV3-1/TRBV3-2 | TRBD2 | TGTGCCAGCAGCCAAGACACTAGCGGGCTCCAAGAGACCCAGTACTTC | CASSQDTSGLQETQYF
once | TRBJ2-3 | TRBV2 | TRBD2 | TGTGCCAGCAGTGATCCCGGGAGGGCGGTCACAGATACGCAGTATTTT | CASSDPGRAVTDTQYF
- | TRBJ1-6 | TRBV27 | TRBD1 | TGTGCCAGCACTCGGACAGGGACCCTGGTTTCACCCCTCCACTTT | CASTRTGTLVSPLHF
- | TRBJ2-5 | TRBV10-3 | TRBD1 | TGTGCCATCTCCGGGACAGGGGGAGGGGAGACCCAGTACTTC | CAISGTGGGETQYF
- | TRBJ2-1 | TRBV27 | TRBD2 | TGTGCCAGCAGTCCCCTCGCGGGGGGGCAGGGCAATGAGCAGTTCTTC | CASSPLAGGQGNEQFF
- | TRBJ1-2 | TRBV18 | TRBD1 | TGTGCCAGCTCACCTGGGACAGGGGGATACTATGGCTACACCTTC | CASSPGTGGYYGYTF
few | TRBJ1-1 | TRBV10-3 | - | TGTGCCATCAGGGCCCCTCCAGGGAACACTGAAGCTTTCTTT | CAIRAPPGNTEAFF